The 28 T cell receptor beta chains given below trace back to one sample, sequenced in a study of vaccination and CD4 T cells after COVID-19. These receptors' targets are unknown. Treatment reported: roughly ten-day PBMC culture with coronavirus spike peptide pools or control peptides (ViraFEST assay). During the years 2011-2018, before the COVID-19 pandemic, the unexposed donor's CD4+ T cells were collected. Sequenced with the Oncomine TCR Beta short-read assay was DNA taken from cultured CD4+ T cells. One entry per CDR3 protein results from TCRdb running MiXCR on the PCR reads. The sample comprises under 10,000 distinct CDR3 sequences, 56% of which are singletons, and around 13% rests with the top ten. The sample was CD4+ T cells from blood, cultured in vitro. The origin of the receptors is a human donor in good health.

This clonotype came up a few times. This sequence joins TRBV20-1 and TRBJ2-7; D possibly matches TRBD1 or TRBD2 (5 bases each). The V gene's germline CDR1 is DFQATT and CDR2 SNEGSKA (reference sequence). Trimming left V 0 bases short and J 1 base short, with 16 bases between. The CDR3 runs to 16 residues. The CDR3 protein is CSARDLLGPNSYEQYF. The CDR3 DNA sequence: TGCAGTGCTAGAGATCTCTTGGGACCAAATTCCTACGAGCAGTACTTC.

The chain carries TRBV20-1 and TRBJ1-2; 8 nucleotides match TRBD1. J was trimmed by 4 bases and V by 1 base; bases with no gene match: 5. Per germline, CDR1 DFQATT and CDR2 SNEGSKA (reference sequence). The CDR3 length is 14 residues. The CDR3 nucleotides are TGCAGTGCTAGAGGACAGGGGATAGGCTATGGCTACACCTTC. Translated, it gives CSARGQGIGYGYTF.

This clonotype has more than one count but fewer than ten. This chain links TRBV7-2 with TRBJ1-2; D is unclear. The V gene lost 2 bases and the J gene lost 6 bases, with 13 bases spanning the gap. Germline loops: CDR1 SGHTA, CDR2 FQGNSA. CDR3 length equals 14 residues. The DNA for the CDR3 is TGTGCCAGCAGCTTAAATCGGGGTTCACATGGCTACACCTTC. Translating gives CASSLNRGSHGYTF.

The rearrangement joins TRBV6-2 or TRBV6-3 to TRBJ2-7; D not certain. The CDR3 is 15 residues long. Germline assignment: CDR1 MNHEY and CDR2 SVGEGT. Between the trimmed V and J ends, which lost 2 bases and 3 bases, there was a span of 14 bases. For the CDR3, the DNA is TGTGCCAGCAGTTACGACGAGACGGGTCTCTACGAGCAGTACTTC. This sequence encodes CASSYDETGLYEQYF.

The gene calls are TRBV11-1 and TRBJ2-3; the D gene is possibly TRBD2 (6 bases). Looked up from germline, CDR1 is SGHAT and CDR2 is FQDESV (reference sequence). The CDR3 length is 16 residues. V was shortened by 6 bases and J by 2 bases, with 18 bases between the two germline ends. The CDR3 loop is CASSLTRDSVTDTQYF. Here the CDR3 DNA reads TGTGCCAGCAGTTTAACCCGGGACTCTGTCACAGATACGCAGTATTTT.

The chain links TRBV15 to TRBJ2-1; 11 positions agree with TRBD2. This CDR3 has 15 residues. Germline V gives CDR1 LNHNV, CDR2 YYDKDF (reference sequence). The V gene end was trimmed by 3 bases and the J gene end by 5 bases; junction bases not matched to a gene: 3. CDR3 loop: CATSRRLAGNNEQFF. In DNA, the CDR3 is TGTGCCACCAGCAGGCGACTAGCGGGGAACAATGAGCAGTTCTTC.

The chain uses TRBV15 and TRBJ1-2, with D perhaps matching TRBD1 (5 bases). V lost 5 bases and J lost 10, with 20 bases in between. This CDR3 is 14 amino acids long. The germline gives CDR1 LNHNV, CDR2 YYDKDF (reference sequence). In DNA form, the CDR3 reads TGTGCCACCAGCTATTTCCGGGGCCAAGGAGCCTACACCTTC. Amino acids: CATSYFRGQGAYTF.

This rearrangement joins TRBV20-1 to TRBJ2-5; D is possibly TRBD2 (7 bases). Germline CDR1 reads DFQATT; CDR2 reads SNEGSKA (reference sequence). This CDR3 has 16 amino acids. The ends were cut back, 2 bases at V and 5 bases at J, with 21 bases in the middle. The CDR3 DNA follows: TGCAGTGCTAGAACTGTCTACCGGGGGGCGGGGGAGACCCAGTACTTC. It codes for CSARTVYRGAGETQYF.

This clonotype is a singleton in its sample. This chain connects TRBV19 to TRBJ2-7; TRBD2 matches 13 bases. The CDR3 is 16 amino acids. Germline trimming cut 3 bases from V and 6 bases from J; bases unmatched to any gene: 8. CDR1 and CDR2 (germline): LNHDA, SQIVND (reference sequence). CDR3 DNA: TGTGCCAGTAGTATCTGGACTAGCGGGAGTTCGGTCGAGCAGTACTTC. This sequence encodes CASSIWTSGSSVEQYF.

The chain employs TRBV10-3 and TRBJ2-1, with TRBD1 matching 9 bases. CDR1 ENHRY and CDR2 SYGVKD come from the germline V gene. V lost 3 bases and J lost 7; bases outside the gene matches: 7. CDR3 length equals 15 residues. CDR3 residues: CAISDSGTGLNEQFF. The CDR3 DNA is TGTGCCATCAGTGACTCCGGGACAGGGCTAAATGAGCAGTTCTTC.

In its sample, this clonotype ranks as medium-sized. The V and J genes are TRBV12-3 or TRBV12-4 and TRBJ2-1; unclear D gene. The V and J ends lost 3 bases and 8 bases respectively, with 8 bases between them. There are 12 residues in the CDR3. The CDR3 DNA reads TGTGCCAGCAGTTTCTCTAGGGATGAGCAGTTCTTC. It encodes CASSFSRDEQFF.

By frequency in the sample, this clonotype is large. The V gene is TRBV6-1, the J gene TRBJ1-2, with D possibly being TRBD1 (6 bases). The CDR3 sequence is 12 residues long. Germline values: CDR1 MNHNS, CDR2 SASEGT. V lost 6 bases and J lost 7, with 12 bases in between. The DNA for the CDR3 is TGTGCCAGCAGCCTTACAGGGCCTGGCTACACCTTC. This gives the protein CASSLTGPGYTF.

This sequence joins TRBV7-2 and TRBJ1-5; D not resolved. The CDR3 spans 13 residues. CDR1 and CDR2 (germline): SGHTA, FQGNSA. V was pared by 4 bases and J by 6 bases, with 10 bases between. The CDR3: CASSSTGPQPQHF. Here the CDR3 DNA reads TGTGCCAGCAGCTCAACGGGCCCTCAGCCCCAGCATTTT. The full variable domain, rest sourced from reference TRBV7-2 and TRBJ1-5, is GAGVSQSPSNKVTEKGKDVELRCDPISGHTALYWYRQSLGQGLEFLIYFQGNSAPDKSGLPSDRFSAERTGGSVSTLTIQRTQQEDSAVYLCASSSTGPQPQHFGDGTRLSIL.

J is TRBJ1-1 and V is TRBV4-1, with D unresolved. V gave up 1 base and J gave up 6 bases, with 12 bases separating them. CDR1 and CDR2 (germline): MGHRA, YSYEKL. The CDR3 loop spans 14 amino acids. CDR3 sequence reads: CASSQGPIPPEAFF. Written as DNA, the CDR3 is TGCGCCAGCAGCCAAGGCCCAATCCCCCCTGAAGCTTTCTTT.

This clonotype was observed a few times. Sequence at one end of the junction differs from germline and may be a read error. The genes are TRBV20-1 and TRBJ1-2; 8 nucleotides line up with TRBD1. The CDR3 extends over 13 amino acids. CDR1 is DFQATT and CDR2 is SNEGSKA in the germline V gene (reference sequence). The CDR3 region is CSGRDRGPYGYTF. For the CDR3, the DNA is TGCAGTGGTAGAGACAGGGGACCTTATGGCTACACCTTC.

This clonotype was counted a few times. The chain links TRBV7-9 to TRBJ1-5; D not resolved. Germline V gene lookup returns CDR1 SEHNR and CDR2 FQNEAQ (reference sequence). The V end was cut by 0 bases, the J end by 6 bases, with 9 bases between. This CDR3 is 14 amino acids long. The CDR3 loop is CASSLAGNGQPQHF. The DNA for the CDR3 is TGTGCCAGCAGCTTAGCAGGGAATGGTCAGCCCCAGCATTTT.

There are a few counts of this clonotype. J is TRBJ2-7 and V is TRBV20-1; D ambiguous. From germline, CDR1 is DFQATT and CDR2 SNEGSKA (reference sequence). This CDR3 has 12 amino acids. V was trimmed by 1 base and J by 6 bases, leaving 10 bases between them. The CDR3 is CSARAPASEQYF. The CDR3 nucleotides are TGCAGTGCTAGAGCCCCGGCCAGCGAGCAGTACTTC.

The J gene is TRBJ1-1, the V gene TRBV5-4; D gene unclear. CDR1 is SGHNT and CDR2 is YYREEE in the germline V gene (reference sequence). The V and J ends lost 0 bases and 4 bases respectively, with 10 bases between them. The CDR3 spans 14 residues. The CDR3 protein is CASSLVSRATEAFF. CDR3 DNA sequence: TGTGCCAGCAGCTTGGTTTCGCGGGCCACTGAAGCTTTCTTT.

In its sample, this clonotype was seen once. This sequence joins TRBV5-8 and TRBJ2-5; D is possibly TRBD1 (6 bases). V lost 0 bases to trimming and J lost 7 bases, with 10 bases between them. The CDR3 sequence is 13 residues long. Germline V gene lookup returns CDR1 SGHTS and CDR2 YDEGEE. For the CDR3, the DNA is TGTGCCAGCAGCTTGGGCAGGGGCGGGACCCAGTACTTC. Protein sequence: CASSLGRGGTQYF.

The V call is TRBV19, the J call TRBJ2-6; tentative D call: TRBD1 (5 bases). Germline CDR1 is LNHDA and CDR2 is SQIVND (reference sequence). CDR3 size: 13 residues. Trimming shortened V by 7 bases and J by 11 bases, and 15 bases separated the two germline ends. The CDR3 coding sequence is TGTGCCAGTAATCTAGGAGTACAGGACGTCCTGACTTTC. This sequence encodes CASNLGVQDVLTF. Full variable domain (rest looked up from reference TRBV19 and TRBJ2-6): DGGITQSPKYLFRKEGQNVTLSCEQNLNHDAMYWYRQDPGQGLRLIYYSQIVNDFQKGDIAEGYSVSREKKESFPLTVTSAQKNPTAFYLCASNLGVQDVLTFGAGSRLTVL.

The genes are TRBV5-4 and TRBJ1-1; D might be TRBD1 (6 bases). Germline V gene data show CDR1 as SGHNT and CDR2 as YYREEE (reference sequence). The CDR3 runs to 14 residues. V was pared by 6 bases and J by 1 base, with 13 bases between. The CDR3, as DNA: TGTGCCAGCACACAAGGGGGACGGAACACTGAAGCTTTCTTT. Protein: CASTQGGRNTEAFF.

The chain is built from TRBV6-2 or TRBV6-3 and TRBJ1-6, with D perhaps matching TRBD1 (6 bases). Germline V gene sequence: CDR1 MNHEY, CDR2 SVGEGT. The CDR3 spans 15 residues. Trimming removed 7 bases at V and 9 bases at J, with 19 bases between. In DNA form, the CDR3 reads TGTGCCAGCACCCCCCCGGGGGGGGCGATTTCACCCCTCCACTTT. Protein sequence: CASTPPGGAISPLHF.

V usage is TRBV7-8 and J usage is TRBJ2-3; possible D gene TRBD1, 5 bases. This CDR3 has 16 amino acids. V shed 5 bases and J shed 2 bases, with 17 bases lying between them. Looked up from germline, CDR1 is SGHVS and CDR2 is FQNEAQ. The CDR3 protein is CASSSHRAGNTDTQYF. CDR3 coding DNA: TGTGCCAGCAGCAGCCATAGGGCAGGGAACACAGATACGCAGTATTTT.

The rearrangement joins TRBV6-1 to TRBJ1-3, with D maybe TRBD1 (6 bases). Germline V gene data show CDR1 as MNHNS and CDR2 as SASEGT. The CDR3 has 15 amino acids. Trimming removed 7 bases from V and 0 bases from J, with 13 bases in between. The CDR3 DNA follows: TGTGCCAGCACTGAGAGGGGGGACTCTGGAAACACCATATATTTT. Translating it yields CASTERGDSGNTIYF.

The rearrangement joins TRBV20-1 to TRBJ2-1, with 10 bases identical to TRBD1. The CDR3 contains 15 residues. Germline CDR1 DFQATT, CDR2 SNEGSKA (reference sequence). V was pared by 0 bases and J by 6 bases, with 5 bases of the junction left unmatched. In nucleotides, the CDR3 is TGCAGTGCTAGAGATAAGGGGACAGGGGCCAATGAGCAGTTCTTC. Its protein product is CSARDKGTGANEQFF.

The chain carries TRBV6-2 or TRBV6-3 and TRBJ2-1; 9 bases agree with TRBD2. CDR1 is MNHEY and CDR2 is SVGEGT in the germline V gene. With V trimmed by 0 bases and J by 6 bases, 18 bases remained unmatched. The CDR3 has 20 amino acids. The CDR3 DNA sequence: TGTGCCAGCAGTTACTCGAATAGTCTTCGGCGGGAGGGCCCCTTCAATGAGCAGTTCTTC. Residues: CASSYSNSLRREGPFNEQFF.

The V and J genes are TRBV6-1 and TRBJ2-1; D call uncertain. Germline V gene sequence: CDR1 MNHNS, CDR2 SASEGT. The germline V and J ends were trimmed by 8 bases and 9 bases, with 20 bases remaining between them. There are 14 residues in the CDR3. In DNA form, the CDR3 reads TGTGCCAGCGTCCGCGACTCACCAGGCACTGAGCAGTTCTTC. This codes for CASVRDSPGTEQFF.

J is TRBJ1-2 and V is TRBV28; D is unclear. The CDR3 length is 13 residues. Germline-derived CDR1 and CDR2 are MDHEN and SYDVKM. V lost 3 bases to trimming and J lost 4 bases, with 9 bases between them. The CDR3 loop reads CASSFRAGYGYTF. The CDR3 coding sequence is TGTGCCAGCAGTTTTAGGGCAGGCTATGGCTACACCTTC.